Following are 20 T cell receptor beta chains from one sample sequenced in a study of CD8 T cells in ankylosing spondylitis. Points from the study as a whole: A TCR beta motif made of 7 to 9 highly homologous variants seemed typical of ankylosing spondylitis blood.

Using its own MiXCR run on the 5' RACE reads, TCRdb lists one record per CDR3 protein. The sample yields approximately 400,000 distinct CDR3 sequences, 15% to 20% seen once. The antigens these receptors bind are not known. The source material was blood, either unsorted or a sorted T cell fraction (not recorded which). These receptor sequences come from a male donor with ankylosing spondylitis.

Points on this clonotype: This may be a read error, as it is one base from a much larger clone. The chain employs TRBV5-5 and TRBJ2-5, with D possibly called TRBD1 or TRBD2 (5 bases each). Germline V gives CDR1 SGHKS, CDR2 YYEKEE (reference sequence). V lost 4 bases, J lost 1 base, and 8 bases lay in between. This CDR3 contains 13 residues. Written as DNA, the CDR3 is TGTGCCAGCAGCCGGGACGGCCAAGAGACCCAGTACTTC. Amino acid sequence: CASSRDGQETQYF.

This clonotype has a handful of counts. The chain combines TRBV24-1 with TRBJ1-6; the D gene is possibly TRBD1 (5 bases). This CDR3 is built from 17 residues. Per germline, CDR1 KGHDR and CDR2 SFDVKD. V was trimmed by 10 bases and J by 8 bases, leaving 26 bases between them. For the CDR3, the DNA is TGTGCCACATGGCGGTCTCTTAACTCGGGGGATGATTCACCCCTCCACTTT. Translating it yields CATWRSLNSGDDSPLHF.

In this sample, this clonotype turned up many times. The chain joins TRBV12-3 or TRBV12-4 to TRBJ1-1; 10 bases are a match to TRBD1. The ends lost 1 base at V and 0 bases at J; junction bases unmatched: 5. This CDR3 comprises 17 residues. CDR3 nucleotides: TGTGCCAGCAGTTTAGGGGGACAGGGGCCTATGAACACTGAAGCTTTCTTT. This gives the protein CASSLGGQGPMNTEAFF.

This clonotype has more than one count but fewer than ten. The chain couples TRBV16 to TRBJ2-1, with D possibly matching TRBD1 (5 bases). Germline V lookup: CDR1 KGHSY, CDR2 FQNENV. The CDR3 length is 16 residues. V was cut by 2 bases and J by 5 bases, with 16 bases left in between. CDR3: CASSQDGRVVDNEQFF. CDR3 nucleotides: TGTGCCAGCAGCCAAGACGGCAGGGTGGTCGACAATGAGCAGTTCTTC.

The chain has TRBV5-1 and TRBJ2-1; D ambiguous. Germline lookup yields CDR1 SGHRS and CDR2 YFSETQ. V was clipped by 3 bases and J by 0 bases, with 19 bases between them. CDR3 size: 18 residues. CDR3 sequence: CASSSTRPAESSYNEQFF. In DNA, the CDR3 is TGCGCCAGCAGCTCAACACGTCCGGCGGAGAGCTCCTACAATGAGCAGTTCTTC.

The chain links TRBV5-6 to TRBJ2-5; TRBD1 might be the D (5 bases). Trimming cost V 0 bases and J 4 bases, with 7 bases left between them. This CDR3 has 13 residues. From germline, CDR1 is SGHDT and CDR2 YYEEEE. CDR3 sequence (DNA): TGTGCCAGCAGCTTGGGACAGACAGAGACCCAGTACTTC. Its protein is CASSLGQTETQYF.

A few counts support this clonotype. The chain links TRBV30 to TRBJ2-1; 10 bases agree with TRBD1. CDR3 length: 16 residues. V trimming: 2 bases; J trimming: 6 bases; junction bases outside the gene matches: 10. Looked up from germline, CDR1 is GTSNPN and CDR2 is SVGIG (reference sequence). This CDR3 reads CAWSRLSDRGLNEQFF. The CDR3 DNA reads TGTGCCTGGAGTCGGCTCTCAGACAGGGGGCTCAATGAGCAGTTCTTC.

This clonotype was observed a few times. V and J are TRBV4-1 and TRBJ2-7; tentatively, D is TRBD1 (7 bases). V lost 0 bases and J 9 bases, leaving 21 bases between the germline ends. The CDR3 is 16 residues long. Germline V gives CDR1 MGHRA, CDR2 YSYEKL. The CDR3 loop is CASSQDGQEGARAQYF. CDR3 DNA: TGCGCCAGCAGCCAAGATGGGCAGGAGGGGGCTAGAGCGCAGTACTTC.

This clonotype was picked up a small number of times. The V call is TRBV25-1, the J call TRBJ1-2; TRBD1 matches 8 bases. CDR1 and CDR2 (germline): MGHDK, SYGVNS. CDR3 length: 15 residues. After removal of 4 bases from V and 2 bases from J, the junction contained 6 bases not matched to a gene. CDR3 nucleotides: TGTGCCAGCAGTGCTACCTGGACAGGGAACTATGGCTACACCTTC. Protein product: CASSATWTGNYGYTF.

This clonotype was counted at least ten times. The chain has TRBV5-1 and TRBJ2-3; maybe TRBD2 (6 bases). Germline-derived CDR1 and CDR2 are SGHRS and YFSETQ. This CDR3 has 14 amino acids. V was clipped by 0 bases and J by 5 bases, with 10 bases between them. The CDR3 sequence: CASSLGRAGDTQYF. As DNA, the CDR3 is TGCGCCAGCAGCTTGGGACGAGCGGGAGATACGCAGTATTTT.

In DNA, the CDR3 is TGTGCCAGCAGCCAGCCCAGGACAGGGAATAGGTATACGCAGTATTTT. This codes for CASSQPRTGNRYTQYF. The genes are TRBV7-9 and TRBJ2-3; 8 nucleotides match TRBD1. The CDR3 sequence is 16 residues long. Losses at the gene ends were 5 bases for V and 7 bases for J; bases not matched to a gene: 14. Germline CDR1 is SEHNR and CDR2 is FQNEAQ (reference sequence).

This chain connects TRBV6-5 to TRBJ2-1; D possibly corresponds to TRBD2 (7 bases). V lost 2 bases and J lost 8, with 19 bases in between. Germline loops: CDR1 MNHEY, CDR2 SVGAGI. This CDR3 spans 16 amino acids. CDR3 DNA: TGTGCCAGCAGTTACCCCGCCCGGGGGGCGATTTATGAGCAGTTCTTC. Protein product: CASSYPARGAIYEQFF.

In its sample, this clonotype was seen many times. The chain uses TRBV25-1 and TRBJ1-6; D remains unclear. CDR1 is MGHDK, CDR2 SYGVNS, per germline. The ends were cut back, 3 bases at V and 3 bases at J, with 6 bases in the middle. CDR3 length: 14 residues. In nucleotides, the CDR3 is TGTGCCAGCAGTGAGGTCCACTATAATTCACCCCTCCACTTT. Its translation is CASSEVHYNSPLHF.

This clonotype was seen ten or more times. The rearrangement links TRBV3-1 to TRBJ1-2; no clear D gene. The CDR3 is 17 amino acids. In germline, CDR1 is LGHDT, CDR2 YNNKEL (reference sequence). The V end was cut by 1 base, the J end by 0 bases, with 15 bases between. The CDR3 sequence: CASSQGAGIATNYGYTF. As DNA, the CDR3 is TGTGCCAGCAGCCAAGGGGCAGGAATCGCCACTAACTATGGCTACACCTTC. The variable domain in full, with the rest retrieved from reference TRBV3-1 and TRBJ1-2, is DTAVSQTPKYLVTQMGNDKSIKCEQNLGHDTMYWYKQDSKKFLKIMFSYNNKELIINETVPNRFSPKSPDKAHLNLHINSLELGDSAVYFCASSQGAGIATNYGYTFGSGTRLTVV.

This chain links TRBV11-2 with TRBJ1-3, with 10 bases aligning to TRBD1. Germline-derived CDR1 and CDR2 are SGHAT and FQNNGV. The CDR3 has 14 amino acids. The J segment lost 4 bases and the V segment lost 7 bases, leaving 4 bases of the junction unmatched. The CDR3 DNA reads as TGTGCCAGCACTCGGACAGGGGGAGGAAACACCATATATTTT. This codes for CASTRTGGGNTIYF.

In its sample, this clonotype was seen many times. V is TRBV6-5 and J is TRBJ1-1; a weak D match, TRBD1 (5 bases). This CDR3 region has 15 residues. Germline CDR1 and CDR2: MNHEY and SVGAGI. Trimming took 4 bases from V and 1 from J, leaving 13 bases between them. CDR3 sequence (DNA): TGTGCCAGCAGTTCCGACAGAGCGCCGAACACTGAAGCTTTCTTT. Its protein is CASSSDRAPNTEAFF.

As DNA, the CDR3 is TGCGCCAGCAGCGCGCGACAGGGGGTGAACACTGAAGCTTTCTTT. Translating gives CASSARQGVNTEAFF. The V call is TRBV5-1, the J call TRBJ1-1; TRBD1 matches 9 bases. Looked up from germline, CDR1 is SGHRS and CDR2 is YFSETQ. This CDR3 has 15 residues. V shed 4 bases, J shed 0 bases, and the junction held 4 bases outside the gene matches.

This chain joins TRBV28 and TRBJ1-6; unclear D gene. Germline CDR1 and CDR2: MDHEN and SYDVKM. The CDR3 is 14 amino acids. Trimming took off 7 bases at V and 0 bases at J, with 7 bases between the two ends. The CDR3 spells CASTESSYNSPLHF. CDR3 DNA sequence: TGTGCCAGCACAGAGAGCTCCTATAATTCACCCCTCCACTTT.

This clonotype showed up just a few times. V and J are TRBV12-3 or TRBV12-4 and TRBJ2-7, with D hard to call. With 6 bases removed from V and 4 bases from J, the gap between germline ends came to 16 bases. This CDR3 has 14 amino acids. CDR3 loop: CASSTPSNTYEQYF. The CDR3 nucleotides read TGTGCCAGCAGCACACCCTCGAACACTTACGAGCAGTACTTC.

A few counts support this clonotype. This chain connects TRBV20-1 to TRBJ2-3; 7 bases align to TRBD2. Germline assignment: CDR1 DFQATT and CDR2 SNEGSKA (reference sequence). V gave up 0 bases and J gave up 2 bases; unmatched junction bases: 5. CDR3 length: 15 residues. CDR3 loop: CSAREGTTLTDTQYF. The CDR3 DNA reads TGCAGTGCTAGAGAAGGGACTACCCTCACAGATACGCAGTATTTT.